A selection of T cell receptor beta chains follows, all from one sample in a study of CD8 T cells in Susac syndrome. TCRdb reprocessed the immunoSEQ multiplex PCR reads with MiXCR, giving one entry per CDR3 protein. The repertoire holds roughly 150,000 distinct CDR3 sequences, with over 85% as singletons. Material for sequencing was CD8+ T cells from PBMCs. The receptors stem from a human donor with multiple sclerosis. Each CDR3 is given with its conserved first and last residue. A D gene is named only where the DNA matches it firmly. Only part of the rows carry a size: once, few, many, or a class if the clone is expanded.

once	TRBV20-1	TRBD1	TRBJ1-2	TGCAGTGCTTGGACAGGATCTGATGGCTACACCTTC	CSAWTGSDGYTF
NA	TRBV12-3/TRBV12-4	NA	TRBJ2-4	TGTGCCAGCAGTTTTGGGGCCCATAACATTCAGTACTTC	CASSFGAHNIQYF
NA	TRBV20-1	NA	TRBJ2-1	TGCAGTGCTAGAGGTGCAAAAGTCGATGAGCAGTTCTTC	CSARGAKVDEQFF
NA	TRBV24-1	NA	TRBJ2-5	TGTGCCACCAGTGATTTCGGTAGCAGGAGGTGGGAGACCCAGTACTTC	CATSDFGSRRWETQYF
NA	TRBV12-3/TRBV12-4	TRBD1	TRBJ2-1	TGTGCCAGCAGCCGGACAGGGCCAGAAATGATGTTCTTC	CASSRTGPEMMFF
NA	TRBV5-4	TRBD1	TRBJ2-7	TGTGCCAGCAGCTTGGATGGACAGGGAAGATACGAGCAGTACTTC	CASSLDGQGRYEQYF
NA	TRBV18	NA	TRBJ1-2	TGTGCCAGCTCATCTGTAAGATACACCTTC	CASSSVRYTF
NA	TRBV15	NA	TRBJ2-3	TGTGCCACCAGCAGAGATGACGGACTTACAGATACGCAGTATTTT	CATSRDDGLTDTQYF
NA	TRBV4-1	NA	TRBJ2-3	TGCGCCAGCAGCCAAGAATTCCCCCCACACAGGTCCACAGATACGCAGTATTTT	CASSQEFPPHRSTDTQYF
NA	TRBV6-5	TRBD2	TRBJ2-5	TGTGCCTCCATTCGGGGAGCGGGACCGAGGGAGACCCAGTACTTC	CASIRGAGPRETQYF
NA	TRBV27	NA	TRBJ1-1	TGTGCCAGCTCTCGAGGGGGGGTTGGCACTGAAGCTTTCTTT	CASSRGGVGTEAFF